The rows below give T cell receptor beta chains drawn from one sample of a study of cytomegalovirus exposure and HLA in healthy donors. Only in-frame clones appear in the TCRdb table, and some are missing; sequencing was by immunoSEQ multiplex PCR. In the table there are about 120,000 clones, around 73% of which are singletons. What was sequenced was PBMCs. These receptors all come from a female donor in good health and CMV-seronegative. CDR3s include the opening cysteine and the closing phenylalanine or tryptophan. Fields, in order: clone size, D gene, J gene, V gene, CDR3 DNA, CDR3 protein. D genes are given only for firm matches. A row's size may be missing; if present it is once, few, many or a size class.

clone size: few
D gene: NA
J gene: TRBJ2-4
V gene: TRBV4-1
CDR3 DNA: TGCGCCAGCAGCCAAGATCGACTTGGGTTCGCCAAAAACATTCAGTACTTC
CDR3 protein: CASSQDRLGFAKNIQYF

clone size: NA
D gene: NA
J gene: TRBJ2-2
V gene: TRBV7-2
CDR3 DNA: TGTGCCAGCAGCTTAGGTCTTGAGACCGGGGAGCTGTTTTTT
CDR3 protein: CASSLGLETGELFF

clone size: NA
D gene: NA
J gene: TRBJ2-2
V gene: TRBV2
CDR3 DNA: TGTGCCGGCCGAGGGACTTCCTGGGCCGGGGAGCTGTTTTTT
CDR3 protein: CAGRGTSWAGELFF

clone size: NA
D gene: NA
J gene: TRBJ1-2
V gene: TRBV29-1
CDR3 DNA: TGCAGCGTCCATGATGGCTACACCTTC
CDR3 protein: CSVHDGYTF

clone size: NA
D gene: TRBD1
J gene: TRBJ2-4
V gene: TRBV9
CDR3 DNA: TGTGCCAGCAGCGTAGGGACAGGGAGGGCCAAAAACATTCAGTACTTC
CDR3 protein: CASSVGTGRAKNIQYF

clone size: NA
D gene: TRBD1
J gene: TRBJ1-2
V gene: TRBV4-1
CDR3 DNA: TGCGCCAGCAGCCAAGTATCGGGACAGCGTGCCGGCTTTTATGGCTACACCTTC
CDR3 protein: CASSQVSGQRAGFYGYTF

clone size: NA
D gene: NA
J gene: TRBJ2-1
V gene: TRBV11-3
CDR3 DNA: TGTGCCAGCAGCCGCCACTCGGATGAGCAGTTCTTC
CDR3 protein: CASSRHSDEQFF

clone size: once
D gene: NA
J gene: TRBJ2-1
V gene: TRBV29-1
CDR3 DNA: TGCAGCACCCCGCGAGGGATGGTGAACAATGAGCAGTTCTTC
CDR3 protein: CSTPRGMVNNEQFF

clone size: NA
D gene: NA
J gene: TRBJ1-1
V gene: TRBV9
CDR3 DNA: TGTGCCAGCAGCAGAACTGGGGCCTTGAACACTGAAGCTTTCTTT
CDR3 protein: CASSRTGALNTEAFF

clone size: NA
D gene: NA
J gene: TRBJ1-2
V gene: TRBV29-1
CDR3 DNA: TGCAGCGTTGAAAAGGGGGGGACCTATGGCTACACCTTC
CDR3 protein: CSVEKGGTYGYTF

clone size: NA
D gene: NA
J gene: TRBJ1-1
V gene: TRBV11-2
CDR3 DNA: TGTGCCAGCAGCCCCGGACACGGCACTGAAGCTTTCTTT
CDR3 protein: CASSPGHGTEAFF

clone size: NA
D gene: TRBD1
J gene: TRBJ2-5
V gene: TRBV7-2
CDR3 DNA: TGTGCCAGCAGCTCCCCGCGGACAGGGGGCGAGGAAGAGACCCAGTACTTC
CDR3 protein: CASSSPRTGGEEETQYF

clone size: NA
D gene: TRBD2
J gene: TRBJ2-1
V gene: TRBV4-3
CDR3 DNA: TGCGCCAGCAGCCAAGATTCGGCTAGCGGGAGGCCCTACAATGAGCAGTTCTTC
CDR3 protein: CASSQDSASGRPYNEQFF

clone size: NA
D gene: NA
J gene: TRBJ2-6
V gene: TRBV7-9
CDR3 DNA: TGTGCCAGCAGGGTAGCTGGGGCCAACGTCCTGACTTTC
CDR3 protein: CASRVAGANVLTF

clone size: NA
D gene: NA
J gene: TRBJ2-1
V gene: TRBV7-2
CDR3 DNA: TGTGCCAGCAGCTACCTACGGTTCTCCTACAATGAGCAGTTCTTC
CDR3 protein: CASSYLRFSYNEQFF

clone size: NA
D gene: TRBD1
J gene: TRBJ1-2
V gene: TRBV11-2
CDR3 DNA: TGTGCCAGCAGCCTCTTAGGACAGGCATCCGCCTATGGCTACACCTTC
CDR3 protein: CASSLLGQASAYGYTF

clone size: NA
D gene: NA
J gene: TRBJ1-2
V gene: TRBV5-8
CDR3 DNA: TGTGCCAGCAGCCAACTCTCCCATGGACACGACTATGGCTACACCTTC
CDR3 protein: CASSQLSHGHDYGYTF

clone size: NA
D gene: TRBD2
J gene: TRBJ2-3
V gene: TRBV9
CDR3 DNA: TGTGCCAGCAGCCGGACTAGCGGTAGCACAGATACGCAGTATTTT
CDR3 protein: CASSRTSGSTDTQYF

clone size: NA
D gene: TRBD1
J gene: TRBJ1-5
V gene: TRBV6-5
CDR3 DNA: TGTGCCAGCAGGGGACAGGGAGAGAGGAGGCATTTT
CDR3 protein: CASRGQGERRHF

clone size: NA
D gene: NA
J gene: TRBJ2-2
V gene: TRBV5-4
CDR3 DNA: TGTGCCAGCAGCCCACGGGGCGGGATGAACACCGGGGAGCTGTTTTTT
CDR3 protein: CASSPRGGMNTGELFF

clone size: NA
D gene: TRBD1
J gene: TRBJ2-5
V gene: TRBV29-1
CDR3 DNA: TGCAGCGTTGACGGGGGACAGGGGGAGACCCAGTACTTC
CDR3 protein: CSVDGGQGETQYF

clone size: NA
D gene: NA
J gene: TRBJ1-5
V gene: TRBV4-2
CDR3 DNA: TGTGCCAGCAGTGAGGACAGAGATCAGCCCCAGCATTTT
CDR3 protein: CASSEDRDQPQHF

clone size: NA
D gene: TRBD1
J gene: TRBJ2-7
V gene: TRBV6-5
CDR3 DNA: TGTGCCAGCAGTTACCGGGGGACAGGGTCTTACGAGCAGTACTTC
CDR3 protein: CASSYRGTGSYEQYF

clone size: NA
D gene: TRBD1
J gene: TRBJ2-3
V gene: TRBV25-1
CDR3 DNA: TGTGCCAGCAGTGAATATGATAGGGGACAGGTCGAAGCAGATACGCAGTATTTT
CDR3 protein: CASSEYDRGQVEADTQYF

clone size: NA
D gene: NA
J gene: TRBJ1-4
V gene: TRBV7-9
CDR3 DNA: TGTGCCAGCAGCTTAAATCAGGGAGAAAAACTGTTTTTT
CDR3 protein: CASSLNQGEKLFF

clone size: NA
D gene: NA
J gene: TRBJ2-1
V gene: TRBV29-1
CDR3 DNA: TGCAGCGTCGTGGAGTTAAGCTCCTACAATGAGCAGTTCTTC
CDR3 protein: CSVVELSSYNEQFF

clone size: once
D gene: NA
J gene: TRBJ1-2
V gene: TRBV19
CDR3 DNA: TGTGCCAGTAGTATTCATCCGGTTGCTAACTATGGCTACACCTTC
CDR3 protein: CASSIHPVANYGYTF

clone size: NA
D gene: NA
J gene: TRBJ2-1
V gene: TRBV7-2
CDR3 DNA: TGTGCCAGCACGCTGGGAGGGGGGTACAATGAGCAGTTCTTC
CDR3 protein: CASTLGGGYNEQFF

clone size: NA
D gene: TRBD1
J gene: TRBJ2-6
V gene: TRBV9
CDR3 DNA: TGTGCCAGCAGCGTAGCTCCGACAGGGGGCTCTGGGGCCAACGTCCTGACTTTC
CDR3 protein: CASSVAPTGGSGANVLTF

clone size: once
D gene: TRBD2
J gene: TRBJ2-7
V gene: TRBV7-9
CDR3 DNA: TGTGCCAGCAGCTTAGGTGCGGGGGTTGAATCCTACGAGCAGTACTTC
CDR3 protein: CASSLGAGVESYEQYF

clone size: once
D gene: NA
J gene: TRBJ1-4
V gene: TRBV4-1
CDR3 DNA: TGCGCCAGCAGCCCCCAGGGGACACCTACCGAAAAACTGTTTTTT
CDR3 protein: CASSPQGTPTEKLFF

clone size: NA
D gene: TRBD1
J gene: TRBJ1-1
V gene: TRBV7-2
CDR3 DNA: TGTGCCAGCAGCACACAGGGGGGGGCGGGTACTGAAGCTTTCTTT
CDR3 protein: CASSTQGGAGTEAFF

clone size: NA
D gene: NA
J gene: TRBJ1-2
V gene: TRBV5-1
CDR3 DNA: TGCGCCAGCAGCTTAGGGGCAGAGAACTATGGCTACACCTTC
CDR3 protein: CASSLGAENYGYTF

clone size: once
D gene: TRBD2
J gene: TRBJ2-1
V gene: TRBV4-1
CDR3 DNA: TGCGCCAGCAGCCCCCGTACTAGCGGTGAGCAGTTCTTC
CDR3 protein: CASSPRTSGEQFF

clone size: NA
D gene: TRBD1
J gene: TRBJ1-2
V gene: TRBV28
CDR3 DNA: TGTGCCAGCAGTGATAATTCCGGGACAGGGGGTCAGGATCTAGGCTACACCTTC
CDR3 protein: CASSDNSGTGGQDLGYTF

clone size: NA
D gene: TRBD2
J gene: TRBJ2-1
V gene: TRBV4-1
CDR3 DNA: TGCGCCAGCAGCCGGACGGGGGGGCACAATGAGCAGTTCTTC
CDR3 protein: CASSRTGGHNEQFF

clone size: NA
D gene: NA
J gene: TRBJ2-7
V gene: TRBV5-5
CDR3 DNA: TGTGCCAGCAGCTCCCAGTACGAGCAGTACTTC
CDR3 protein: CASSSQYEQYF

clone size: NA
D gene: NA
J gene: TRBJ2-2
V gene: TRBV11-3
CDR3 DNA: TGTGCCAGCAGCTTAATGGGGGGAGTCGCCGGGGAGCTGTTTTTT
CDR3 protein: CASSLMGGVAGELFF

clone size: NA
D gene: NA
J gene: TRBJ1-4
V gene: TRBV18
CDR3 DNA: TGTGCCAGCTCACCGGGGCGGCAGTTGCGAGAAAAACTGTTTTTT
CDR3 protein: CASSPGRQLREKLFF

clone size: NA
D gene: TRBD2
J gene: TRBJ2-7
V gene: TRBV27
CDR3 DNA: TGTGCCAGCAGTCCCCCGACTAGCGGGAGACCCTACGAGCAGTACTTC
CDR3 protein: CASSPPTSGRPYEQYF